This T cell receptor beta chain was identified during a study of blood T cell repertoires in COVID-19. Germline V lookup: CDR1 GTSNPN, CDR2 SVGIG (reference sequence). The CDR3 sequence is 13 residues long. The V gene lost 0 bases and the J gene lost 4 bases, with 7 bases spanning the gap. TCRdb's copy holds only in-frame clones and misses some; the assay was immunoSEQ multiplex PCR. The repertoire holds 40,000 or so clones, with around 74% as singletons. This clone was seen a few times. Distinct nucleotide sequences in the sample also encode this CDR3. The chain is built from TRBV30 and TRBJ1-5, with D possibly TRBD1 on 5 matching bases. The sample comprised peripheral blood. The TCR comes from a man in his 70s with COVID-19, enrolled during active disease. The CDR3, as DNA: TGTGCCTGGAGTGTTACAGGAAATCAGCCCCAGCATTTT. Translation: CAWSVTGNQPQHF. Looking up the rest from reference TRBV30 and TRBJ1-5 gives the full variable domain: SQTIHQWPATLVQPVGSPLSLECTVEGTSNPNLYWYRQAAGRGLQLLFYSVGIGQISSEVPQNLSASRPQDRQFILSSKKLLLSDSGFYLCAWSVTGNQPQHFGDGTRLSIL.